The 19 T cell receptor beta chains presented below share a single source sample, sequenced in a study of blood T cell repertoires in COVID-19. The protocol was immunoSEQ multiplex PCR, while the TCRdb copy is restricted to in-frame clones and leaves out a portion. The data show about 260,000 clones, 85% to 90% seen once. The specimen sequenced was PBMCs or T cells enriched from blood (not recorded which). The receptors originated from a woman aged 25 to 39 with acute COVID-19.

The chain links TRBV5-4 to TRBJ1-4, with a possible D match to TRBD1 (5 bases). The CDR3 runs to 15 residues. Trimming shortened V by 0 bases and J by 7 bases, and 13 bases separated the two germline ends. From germline, CDR1 is SGHNT and CDR2 YYREEE (reference sequence). CDR3 in DNA: TGTGCCAGCAGCTTGGCGGGGGGAGAGAGTGAAAAACTGTTTTTT. This codes for CASSLAGGESEKLFF.

The CDR3 region is CASSQARQGNTEAFF. In DNA, the CDR3 is TGTGCCAGCAGCCAAGCTAGGCAGGGAAACACTGAAGCTTTCTTT. The chain uses TRBV3-1 (or the pseudogene TRBV3-2) and TRBJ1-1; weak D call: TRBD1 (5 bases). V lost 1 base to trimming and J lost 2 bases, with 11 bases between them. The CDR3 extends over 15 amino acids. Per germline, CDR1 LGHDT and CDR2 YNNKEL (reference sequence).

The chain is built from TRBV5-1 and TRBJ2-3, with 9 bases aligning to TRBD2. Germline assignment: CDR1 SGHRS and CDR2 YFSETQ. The CDR3 has 16 residues. V was clipped by 0 bases and J by 2 bases; unmatched bases: 4. Here the CDR3 reads CASSLGGLAPTDTQYF. CDR3 DNA: TGCGCCAGCAGCTTGGGGGGACTAGCCCCCACAGATACGCAGTATTTT.

V is TRBV2 and J is TRBJ2-1, with 12 bases identical to TRBD2. CDR3 length equals 15 residues. Per the germline V gene, CDR1 is SNHLY and CDR2 is FYNNEI. J gave up 9 bases and V 7 bases, and 10 bases lay outside the gene matches. The CDR3: CASNMRLAGVAEQFF. The CDR3 DNA sequence: TGTGCCAGCAATATGAGACTAGCGGGAGTTGCTGAGCAGTTCTTC.

The rearrangement joins TRBV19 to TRBJ1-1, with 8 positions matching TRBD1. This CDR3 comprises 16 residues. Germline loops: CDR1 LNHDA, CDR2 SQIVND (reference sequence). With V trimmed by 3 bases and J by 5 bases, 11 bases remained unmatched. The CDR3 loop is CASSIGQGATRTEAFF. The CDR3 region has the DNA TGTGCCAGTAGTATTGGCCAGGGGGCAACGAGGACTGAAGCTTTCTTT.

V is TRBV7-3 and J is TRBJ2-1; a weak D match, TRBD2 (6 bases). The V gene lost 0 bases and the J gene lost 9 bases, with 12 bases spanning the gap. The germline gives CDR1 SGHTA, CDR2 FQGTGA. There are 14 residues in the CDR3. CDR3 DNA sequence: TGTGCCAGCAGCTTAACGGGGCTAGCGAGTGAGCAGTTCTTC. It yields the protein CASSLTGLASEQFF.

J is TRBJ1-1 and V is TRBV6-5; D is uncertain. V was trimmed by 0 bases and J by 1 base, leaving 9 bases between them. Germline V gene data show CDR1 as MNHEY and CDR2 as SVGAGI. The CDR3 consists of 15 residues. CDR3 DNA sequence: TGTGCCAGCAGTTACTCCCCACAGAGGAACACTGAAGCTTTCTTT. It specifies CASSYSPQRNTEAFF.

The rearrangement uses TRBV19 and TRBJ2-1; the match to TRBD1 covers 11 bases. Losses at the gene ends were 4 bases for V and 6 bases for J; bases not matched to a gene: 8. The CDR3 has 16 amino acids. CDR1 and CDR2 from the germline V gene are LNHDA and SQIVND (reference sequence). As DNA, the CDR3 is TGTGCCAGTAGTACCCCCGGGACAGGGGGGGTCAATGAGCAGTTCTTC. Its translation: CASSTPGTGGVNEQFF.

The V call is TRBV2, the J call TRBJ2-2, with 8 bases that match TRBD1. CDR3 size: 14 residues. CDR1 is SNHLY and CDR2 is FYNNEI in the germline V gene. The junction had 3 bases not matched to a gene; V was cut back by 7 bases and J by 2 bases. CDR3 sequence (DNA): TGTGCCAGCACGGGACAGGATAACACCGGGGAGCTGTTTTTT. It specifies CASTGQDNTGELFF.

This clone was found once. The rearrangement uses TRBV24-1 and TRBJ1-5; unclear D gene. From germline, CDR1 is KGHDR and CDR2 SFDVKD. The CDR3 covers 17 residues. Trimming removed 2 bases at V and 4 bases at J, with 17 bases between. The CDR3 bases are TGTGCCACCAGTGATTCAACTTTTGAGCCGATGAATCAGCCCCAGCATTTT. This encodes CATSDSTFEPMNQPQHF.

The chain combines TRBV27 with TRBJ2-7, with TRBD2 matching over 11 bases. V shed 4 bases, J shed 2 bases, and the junction held 4 bases outside the gene matches. CDR1 is MNHEY and CDR2 is SMNVEV in the germline V gene (reference sequence). CDR3 length: 15 amino acids. The CDR3 region has the DNA TGTGCCAGCAGTTCCGGGACTAGCGGACCCTACGAGCAGTACTTC. As protein: CASSSGTSGPYEQYF.

The chain couples TRBV5-1 to TRBJ2-2; D gene unclear. Deletions cut 0 bases from V and 1 base from J, with 7 bases between. CDR1 is SGHRS and CDR2 is YFSETQ in the germline V gene. The CDR3 loop spans 15 amino acids. The CDR3 protein is CASSLEHRNTGELFF. The CDR3 nucleotides read TGCGCCAGCAGCTTGGAACATCGGAACACCGGGGAGCTGTTTTTT.

V gene TRBV6-5 combines with J gene TRBJ2-7; 8 nucleotides match TRBD1. V lost 6 bases, J lost 5 bases, and 9 bases stayed unmatched. The CDR3 loop spans 14 amino acids. From germline, CDR1 is MNHEY and CDR2 SVGAGI. CDR3 nucleotide sequence: TGTGCCAGCAGGGCCGACAGGGGAAAGAACGAGCAGTACTTC. This codes for CASRADRGKNEQYF.

This clone has just a few counts. The rearrangement links TRBV5-1 to TRBJ2-7; no clear D gene. Between the trimmed V and J ends, which lost 1 base and 2 bases, there was a span of 13 bases. Germline CDR1 is SGHRS and CDR2 is YFSETQ. The CDR3 sequence is 15 residues long. The CDR3 DNA sequence: TGCGCCAGCAGCTTGACTCCGCTCCTAACCTACGAGCAGTACTTC. Translation gives CASSLTPLLTYEQYF.

The chain joins TRBV5-1 to TRBJ2-3; 10 bases match TRBD2. The CDR3 sequence is 19 residues long. The V segment lost 1 base and the J segment 3 bases; nucleotides outside the gene matches: 14. Germline-derived CDR1 and CDR2 are SGHRS and YFSETQ. CDR3 bases: TGCGCCAGCAGCTTGACCATGATCCTAGCGGGAGCACGTACAGATACGCAGTATTTT. Residues: CASSLTMILAGARTDTQYF. The full variable domain, in which reference TRBV5-1 and TRBJ2-3 provide the parts outside the CDR3, is KAGVTQTPRYLIKTRGQQVTLSCSPISGHRSVSWYQQTPGQGLQFLFEYFSETQRNKGNFPGRFSGRQFSNSRSEMNVSTLELGDSALYLCASSLTMILAGARTDTQYFGPGTRLTVL.

This rearrangement joins TRBV3-1 (or the pseudogene TRBV3-2) to TRBJ2-1, with a tentative D call TRBD1 (6 bases). The CDR3 spans 11 residues. Germline V lookup: CDR1 LGHDT, CDR2 YNNKEL (reference sequence). Trimming cost V 0 bases and J 14 bases, with 8 bases left between them. The CDR3 DNA follows: TGTGCCAGCAGCCAAGAGGGGGCGGAGTTCTTC. Translated: CASSQEGAEFF.

The chain employs TRBV28 and TRBJ1-1; TRBD1 is a possible D gene (5 bases). Germline CDR1 is MDHEN and CDR2 is SYDVKM. The CDR3 runs 15 residues. Trimming stripped 10 bases from V and 5 bases from J, with 23 bases between. CDR3 region: CATKGARGGGTEAFF. The DNA of the CDR3 is TGTGCCACCAAAGGGGCTCGGGGGGGAGGTACTGAAGCTTTCTTT.

This chain joins TRBV19 and TRBJ2-7, with TRBD2 identical over 7 bases. This CDR3 spans 14 amino acids. CDR1 LNHDA and CDR2 SQIVND come from the germline V gene (reference sequence). Trimming at V came to 3 bases and at J to 4 bases, leaving 6 bases not matched to a gene. The CDR3 nucleotides read TGTGCCAGTAGTATTACGGGGACTACTTACGAGCAGTACTTC. This encodes CASSITGTTYEQYF.

The genes are TRBV30 and TRBJ1-4; perhaps TRBD1 as D (5 bases). The germline CDR1 and CDR2 sequences are GTSNPN and SVGIG (reference sequence). Trimming cost V 2 bases and J 4 bases, with 11 bases left between them. This CDR3 contains 14 residues. The CDR3 DNA is TGTGCCTGGAGTCGACAGTCACTTAATGAAAAACTGTTTTTT. Amino acids: CAWSRQSLNEKLFF.